The text below deals with one TCR beta chain. Its antigen is still unknown. The data derive from a study of T cells expressing NK-cell markers. Study-wide context: Seropositivity for HCMV was found in seven of the eight sequenced donors, with one seronegative. Notes on the study in general: In a group of 5 or 6 donors, dominant NKG2C+ clonotypes represented 1.0-7.0% of CD8+ T cells.

Following a re-call of the 5' RACE reads, TCRdb has one entry per CDR3 protein and lacks DNA. The sample table sets out 200,000 to 300,000 distinct CDR3 sequences. CDR3 length: 17 residues. The V gene's germline CDR1 is MNHNS and CDR2 SASEGT. This sequence joins TRBV6-1 and TRBJ2-3; the TCRdb call, TRBD2, lacks DNA for checking. The clonotype comes from a man between 18 and 29 years old in good health. Sequenced: blood T cells: a sorted CD56 or NKG2C T cell subset, CD4+ or CD8+ T cells, or bulk PBMC T cells (not recorded which). The CDR3 here is CASRNYGLAGQMDTQYF.